This T cell receptor beta chain was documented in a study of shared clonotypes between healthy human individuals. Here immunoSEQ multiplex PCR was the method, and the copy in TCRdb shows in-frame clones only, minus some. The top ten clones hold 0.5% to 0.6% of a sample with more than 850,000 clones, 75% to 80% of them seen once. With V trimmed by 5 bases and J by 15 bases, 10 bases remained unmatched. CDR3 size: 14 residues. In germline, CDR1 is MDHEN, CDR2 SYDVKM. A word on this clone: The antigen remains unidentified.

Study results and caveats: Roughly 5% of naive CD4 clonotypes were common to a few donors.

Specimen: memory CD4+ T cells from PBMCs. Subset described: CD45RA-negative fraction. The chain combines TRBV28 with TRBJ2-1; 13 bases map to TRBD2. The receptor's source is a man aged 18-30 years in good health. Some clones in this sample may be carry-over from other donors' samples. The CDR3 DNA reads as TGTGCCAGCAGTCCATCCGGGACTAGCGGGATGTTGTTCTTC. Translation gives CASSPSGTSGMLFF.